Below are 12 T cell receptor beta chains sequenced from a single sample in a study of blood T cells in healthy people across ages. PCR was performed a second time for roughly 6 to 12 cycles using a sample-barcoded 5' primer and a J-beta primer mix. From the 5' RACE reads, TCRdb called clonotypes with MiXCR, one entry per CDR3 protein. The data contain roughly 860,000 distinct CDR3 sequences, 62% of them singletons. The sample comprised blood. Receptors originate from a man aged 25 to 40 in good health.

J is TRBJ1-2 and V is TRBV25-1; weak D call: TRBD1 (5 bases). This CDR3 spans 13 amino acids. Germline V CDR1 and CDR2: MGHDK, SYGVNS. Trimming stripped 8 bases from V and 6 bases from J, with 16 bases between. CDR3 bases: TGTGCCAGCTCCTCCGGGACGCAAAATGGCTACACCTTC. It translates to CASSSGTQNGYTF.

The chain joins TRBV5-1 to TRBJ2-7; a weak D match, TRBD1 (5 bases). The germline V gene encodes CDR1 SGHRS and CDR2 YFSETQ. Trimming removed 0 bases at V and 2 bases at J, with 9 bases between. The CDR3 is 14 residues long. Here the CDR3 reads CASSLDRRTYEQYF. The DNA of the CDR3 is TGCGCCAGCAGCTTGGACAGGCGGACCTACGAGCAGTACTTC.

The rearrangement joins TRBV30 to TRBJ2-7; D is unclear. Between the trimmed V and J ends, which lost 3 bases and 5 bases, there was a span of 14 bases. Per the germline V gene, CDR1 is GTSNPN and CDR2 is SVGIG (reference sequence). This CDR3 spans 13 amino acids. The CDR3 protein is CAWSPRLGDEQYF. For the CDR3, the DNA is TGTGCCTGGAGCCCTCGGTTGGGTGACGAGCAGTACTTC.

The chain uses TRBV9 and TRBJ2-1, with D tentatively TRBD2 (5 bases). The CDR3 is made up of 16 amino acids. V was trimmed by 4 bases and J by 0 bases, leaving 14 bases between them. Germline values: CDR1 SGDLS, CDR2 YYNGEE. In DNA, the CDR3 is TGTGCCAGCAGCCCCTGGGTGACTACCTCCTACAATGAGCAGTTCTTC. Translating it yields CASSPWVTTSYNEQFF.

At least ten counts were recorded for this clonotype. The rearrangement uses TRBV7-6 and TRBJ1-5; possible D gene TRBD1, 6 bases. CDR3 length: 16 residues. The germline V gene has CDR1 SGHVS and CDR2 FNYEAQ. V lost 2 bases to trimming and J lost 1 base, with 12 bases between them. CDR3 in DNA: TGTGCCAGCAGCTTACGGGTGGGGGGCAGCAATCAGCCCCAGCATTTT. Amino acids: CASSLRVGGSNQPQHF.

V is TRBV20-1 and J is TRBJ2-1; no reliable D call. V lost 1 base and J 0 bases, leaving 7 bases between the germline ends. The germline V gene has CDR1 DFQATT and CDR2 SNEGSKA (reference sequence). This CDR3 has 14 amino acids. This CDR3 reads CSARVHGSYNEQFF. CDR3 DNA sequence: TGCAGTGCTAGAGTGCACGGCTCCTACAATGAGCAGTTCTTC.

The CDR3 DNA is TGTGCCAGCAGCGACCCCCGGACAGGCCAAGAGACCCAGTACTTC. Its translation: CASSDPRTGQETQYF. The J gene is TRBJ2-5, the V gene TRBV4-2; the match to TRBD1 covers 7 bases. Trimming at V came to 5 bases and at J to 1 base, leaving 7 bases not matched to a gene. The CDR3 runs to 15 residues. CDR1 and CDR2 (germline): LGHNA, YNFKEQ.

The genes are TRBV7-9 and TRBJ2-2; TRBD1 matches at 9 bases. Germline loops: CDR1 SEHNR, CDR2 FQNEAQ (reference sequence). This CDR3 contains 16 residues. Unmatched junction bases numbered 7, after V lost 5 bases and J lost 3 bases. CDR3 DNA: TGTGCCAGCAGCCCTAACAGGGGGCTGGACACCGGGGAGCTGTTTTTT. It yields the protein CASSPNRGLDTGELFF.

The rearrangement joins TRBV7-2 to TRBJ1-5; 8 nucleotides agree with TRBD1. Germline V gene lookup returns CDR1 SGHTA and CDR2 FQGNSA. With V trimmed by 5 bases and J by 2 bases, 8 bases remained unmatched. CDR3 length: 16 amino acids. The CDR3: CASSPDRGGGNQPQHF. CDR3 sequence (DNA): TGTGCCAGCAGCCCTGACAGGGGAGGGGGCAATCAGCCCCAGCATTTT. Looking up the rest from reference TRBV7-2 and TRBJ1-5 gives the full variable domain: GAGVSQSPSNKVTEKGKDVELRCDPISGHTALYWYRQSLGQGLEFLIYFQGNSAPDKSGLPSDRFSAERTGGSVSTLTIQRTQQEDSAVYLCASSPDRGGGNQPQHFGDGTRLSIL.

In regard to this clonotype: Germline is not matched at one junction end, which may reflect a read error. CDR3 coding DNA: TGTAGCGTGGGGACCGGTAGCAATCAGCCCCAGCATTTT. It specifies CSVGTGSNQPQHF. The V and J genes are TRBV29-1 and TRBJ1-5; maybe TRBD1 (5 bases). This CDR3 is built from 13 residues. Germline CDR1 reads SQVTM; CDR2 reads ANQGSEA.

The CDR3 is CSVDEAGPSYGYTF. CDR3 nucleotide sequence: TGCAGCGTTGACGAAGCAGGGCCGAGCTATGGCTACACCTTC. This chain connects TRBV29-1 to TRBJ1-2; the D gene is possibly TRBD1 (5 bases). The ends were cut back, 3 bases at V and 4 bases at J, with 15 bases in the middle. Germline CDR1 and CDR2: SQVTM and ANQGSEA. The CDR3 is made up of 14 amino acids.

The V call is TRBV10-3, the J call TRBJ2-7, with D possibly called TRBD1 or TRBD2 (5 bases each). The germline V and J ends were trimmed by 6 bases and 6 bases, with 18 bases remaining between them. Germline V gene data show CDR1 as ENHRY and CDR2 as SYGVKD. This CDR3 has 14 amino acids. CDR3 nucleotides: TGTGCCATCAGCGCATTTCTTCCAGGGACCGAGCAGTACTTC. Translated, it gives CAISAFLPGTEQYF.